This T cell receptor (beta chain) was sequenced for a study of T cells expressing NK-cell markers. As for the study in general: There were seven HCMV-seropositive donors and one seronegative donor among the eight sequenced.

This CDR3 has 15 residues. Germline CDR1 is LGHNA and CDR2 is YSLEER. As to this clonotype: The antigen is unknown.

Scientists made TCR beta cDNA using 5'RACE template switching with UMIs. TCRdb re-called the 5' RACE reads and catalogs CDR3 proteins one per entry, DNA excluded. Its clone listing holds approximately 110,000 distinct CDR3 sequences. Study-wide findings and caveats: In 5 to 7 donors, dominant NKG2C+ clonotypes were roughly 1.0-7.0% of CD8+ T cells.

The TCR originated in a woman between 18 and 75 years old in good health. The chain is built from TRBV4-3 and TRBJ2-5; TCRdb names TRBD2, which stays unverified in the absence of DNA. Sequenced sample: blood T cells: a sorted CD56 or NKG2C T cell subset, CD4+ or CD8+ T cells, or bulk PBMC T cells (not recorded which). The CDR3 loop is CASSRGTLAGETQYF.